Below, 26 T cell receptor beta chains from the same sample are listed, as sequenced in a study of cytomegalovirus exposure and HLA in healthy donors. With 60 Vbeta and 13 Jbeta primers, the PCR was carried out. Sequenced by immunoSEQ multiplex PCR; TCRdb stores in-frame clones only, minus some. In the table there are around 100,000 clones, 78% of which are singletons. The specimen sequenced was PBMCs. The receptors originated from a woman between 40 and 50 years old in good health and CMV-seropositive.

V and J are TRBV29-1 and TRBJ1-1; no definite D call. The CDR3 is made up of 13 amino acids. V lost 6 bases and J lost 0, with 11 bases in between. In germline, CDR1 is SQVTM, CDR2 ANQGSEA. The CDR3 spells CSVAGKLNTEAFF. CDR3 bases: TGCAGCGTGGCCGGGAAATTGAACACTGAAGCTTTCTTT.

This chain connects TRBV2 to TRBJ2-3; 11 nucleotides line up with TRBD2. Per germline, CDR1 SNHLY and CDR2 FYNNEI. The CDR3 contains 15 residues. V shed 2 bases, J shed 3 bases, and the junction held 1 base outside the gene matches. Written as DNA, the CDR3 is TGTGCCAGCAGTGAAAGGACTAGCGGGACAGATACGCAGTATTTT. Residues: CASSERTSGTDTQYF.

The chain links TRBV7-9 to TRBJ2-2; TRBD2 matches at 7 bases. From germline, CDR1 is SEHNR and CDR2 FQNEAQ (reference sequence). This CDR3 spans 15 amino acids. Unmatched junction bases numbered 8, after V lost 7 bases and J lost 3 bases. This CDR3 is CASTPQGGYTGELFF. CDR3 DNA sequence: TGTGCCAGCACACCCCAGGGAGGGTACACCGGGGAGCTGTTTTTT.

The chain is built from TRBV29-1 and TRBJ2-7; 9 bases align to TRBD1. CDR1 and CDR2 from the germline V gene are SQVTM and ANQGSEA. With V trimmed by 6 bases and J by 2 bases, 5 bases remained unmatched. This CDR3 has 13 residues. The CDR3 here is CSVGTGMTYEQYF. The CDR3 DNA is TGCAGCGTCGGGACAGGGATGACCTACGAGCAGTACTTC.

The chain combines TRBV2 with TRBJ2-1, with D unclear. The CDR3 has 10 amino acids. V was clipped by 3 bases and J by 8 bases, with 2 bases between them. In germline, CDR1 is SNHLY, CDR2 FYNNEI. CDR3 region: CASSDYEQFF. The CDR3 region has the DNA TGTGCCAGCAGTGACTATGAGCAGTTCTTC.

This clone was picked up one time. The CDR3 DNA reads as TGTGCCAGTGGAGCGGGAGGGCTCAATGAGCAGTTCTTC. It yields the protein CASGAGGLNEQFF. The chain joins TRBV9 to TRBJ2-1, with TRBD2 matching over 10 bases. Germline V gene data show CDR1 as SGDLS and CDR2 as YYNGEE. V was clipped by 8 bases and J by 6 bases; unmatched bases: 5. CDR3 size: 13 residues.

The chain is built from TRBV5-6 and TRBJ2-7, with 11 bases lining up with TRBD1. The J segment lost 6 bases and the V segment lost 2 bases, leaving 4 bases of the junction unmatched. This CDR3 has 14 residues. CDR1 and CDR2 from the germline V gene are SGHDT and YYEEEE. The CDR3 DNA reads as TGTGCCAGCAGCTTAGGACAGGGGGCCAGCGAGCAGTACTTC. It specifies CASSLGQGASEQYF. The variable domain in full, completed from reference TRBV5-6 and TRBJ2-7, reads DAGVTQSPTHLIKTRGQQVTLRCSPKSGHDTVSWYQQALGQGPQFIFQYYEEEERQRGNFPDRFSGHQFPNYSSELNVNALLLGDSALYLCASSLGQGASEQYFGPGTRLTVT.

The chain links TRBV7-8 to TRBJ2-3; no firm D call. V was cut by 8 bases and J by 0 bases, with 9 bases left in between. This CDR3 is 13 amino acids long. CDR1 is SGHVS, CDR2 FQNEAQ, per germline. This chain's CDR3 is CASADSSTDTQYF. The CDR3 coding sequence is TGTGCCAGCGCGGATTCTAGCACAGATACGCAGTATTTT.

This chain links TRBV4-3 with TRBJ2-7, with D maybe TRBD2 (5 bases). CDR1 LGHNA and CDR2 YSLEER come from the germline V gene. The ends were cut back, 0 bases at V and 4 bases at J, with 19 bases in the middle. The CDR3 contains 17 residues. CDR3 nucleotides: TGCGCCAGCAGCCAAGATTGGGGAGTTGGCCTGAATTACGAGCAGTACTTC. It yields the protein CASSQDWGVGLNYEQYF.

This clone occurred once. The chain couples TRBV7-9 to TRBJ2-1; 7 bases are a match to TRBD2. The J segment lost 4 bases and the V segment lost 8 bases, leaving 11 bases of the junction unmatched. Germline V lookup: CDR1 SEHNR, CDR2 FQNEAQ (reference sequence). The CDR3 has 15 amino acids. CDR3 region: CASGPGGGHYNEQFF. CDR3 sequence (DNA): TGTGCCAGCGGACCGGGGGGAGGGCATTACAATGAGCAGTTCTTC.

The chain has TRBV7-2 and TRBJ2-7; a possible D gene is TRBD2 (5 bases). Germline CDR1 is SGHTA and CDR2 is FQGNSA. V was pared by 6 bases and J by 4 bases, with 13 bases between. The CDR3 consists of 13 residues. CDR3 nucleotide sequence: TGTGCCAGCAGAATGGGAGACGTTTACGAGCAGTACTTC. It encodes CASRMGDVYEQYF.

The chain combines TRBV5-6 with TRBJ1-1; 7 bases align to TRBD1. Trimming took 2 bases from V and 3 from J; bases not matched to a gene: 7. CDR1 and CDR2 (germline): SGHDT, YYEEEE. The CDR3 has 15 amino acids. The CDR3 bases are TGTGCCAGCAGCTTACAGAGACAGGGAGACACTGAAGCTTTCTTT. It yields the protein CASSLQRQGDTEAFF.

The chain links TRBV6-5 to TRBJ2-5, with D possibly being TRBD2 (6 bases). The tail of the sequence fits TRBJ2-7 better, so the J call may be wrong. There are 15 residues in the CDR3. CDR1 is MNHEY, CDR2 SVGAGI, per germline. CDR3 in amino acids: CASREVVTGAYEQYF. The CDR3 nucleotides read TGTGCCAGCAGGGAGGTGGTAACGGGAGCCTACGAGCAGTACTTC.

This clone has only one observation. The CDR3 DNA sequence: TGCGCCAGCAGCCAGACTAGCGGGACCACCTACGAGCAGTACTTC. Amino acids: CASSQTSGTTYEQYF. V is TRBV5-1 and J is TRBJ2-7; TRBD2 matches 11 bases. The CDR3 runs to 15 residues. The V gene end was trimmed by 4 bases and the J gene end by 2 bases; junction bases not matched to a gene: 5. CDR1 is SGHRS and CDR2 is YFSETQ in the germline V gene.

This chain connects TRBV30 to TRBJ1-5; D possibly corresponds to TRBD1 (5 bases). V lost 2 bases and J lost 3, with 17 bases in between. The CDR3 has 16 residues. The germline gives CDR1 GTSNPN, CDR2 SVGIG (reference sequence). For the CDR3, the DNA is TGTGCCTGGAGTCGGGGGGGAGCGGGGTTCAATCAGCCCCAGCATTTT. Translating gives CAWSRGGAGFNQPQHF.

The gene calls are TRBV2 and TRBJ2-2; D remains unclear. Deletions cut 3 bases from V and 5 bases from J, with 10 bases between. Germline lookup yields CDR1 SNHLY and CDR2 FYNNEI. The CDR3 has 14 amino acids. In nucleotides, the CDR3 is TGTGCCAGCAGTGAGGCACCGAGGACCGGGGAGCTGTTTTTT. It specifies CASSEAPRTGELFF.

The V and J genes are TRBV4-2 and TRBJ1-1; 11 bases map to TRBD1. This CDR3 spans 16 amino acids. Per germline, CDR1 LGHNA and CDR2 YNFKEQ. The ends lost 0 bases at V and 7 bases at J; junction bases unmatched: 7. The CDR3: CASSQDRGDRGFEAFF. CDR3 nucleotide sequence: TGTGCCAGCAGCCAAGATAGGGGGGACAGGGGGTTTGAAGCTTTCTTT.

This chain connects TRBV5-1 to TRBJ2-3; 14 bases line up with TRBD2. The CDR3 is made up of 24 amino acids. Germline V gene data show CDR1 as SGHRS and CDR2 as YFSETQ. The V segment lost 0 bases and the J segment 1 base; nucleotides outside the gene matches: 22. The CDR3: CASSLATQTTWTGTSGSGTDTQYF. The CDR3 DNA follows: TGCGCCAGCAGCTTGGCCACACAAACAACTTGGACAGGGACTAGCGGGAGTGGCACAGATACGCAGTATTTT.

CDR3 in amino acids: CASSLRTRSSGELFF. The CDR3, as DNA: TGCGCCAGCAGCTTACGGACTAGGTCATCGGGGGAGCTGTTTTTT. This chain joins TRBV5-1 and TRBJ2-2; 7 bases map to TRBD2. Losses at the gene ends were 2 bases for V and 8 bases for J; bases not matched to a gene: 9. The V gene's germline CDR1 is SGHRS and CDR2 YFSETQ. The CDR3 is made up of 15 amino acids.

The CDR3 loop reads CASSLASGESYEQYF. The CDR3 DNA is TGTGCCAGCAGCTTGGCCTCAGGGGAGTCCTACGAGCAGTACTTC. The rearrangement uses TRBV5-5 and TRBJ2-7; D possibly corresponds to TRBD1 (6 bases). The CDR3 totals 15 residues. Germline loops: CDR1 SGHKS, CDR2 YYEKEE (reference sequence). Trimming took off 0 bases at V and 1 base at J, with 11 bases between the two ends.

This clone showed up just once. The chain couples TRBV7-3 to TRBJ2-7, with no clear D. V was cut by 2 bases and J by 2 bases, with 19 bases left in between. Per the germline V gene, CDR1 is SGHTA and CDR2 is FQGTGA. The CDR3 covers 17 residues. The CDR3 loop reads CASSLGATPRNPYEQYF. The CDR3 coding sequence is TGTGCCAGCAGCTTAGGTGCGACGCCGAGGAACCCCTACGAGCAGTACTTC.

The gene calls are TRBV19 and TRBJ2-5; 8 nucleotides line up with TRBD1. V shed 5 bases, J shed 5 bases, and the junction held 7 bases outside the gene matches. CDR1 and CDR2 (germline): LNHDA, SQIVND (reference sequence). The CDR3 consists of 14 residues. CDR3 loop: CASSLTGAGETQYF. Written as DNA, the CDR3 is TGTGCCAGTAGTTTGACAGGGGCTGGGGAGACCCAGTACTTC.

The V call is TRBV15, the J call TRBJ2-6; D perhaps matches TRBD1 (6 bases). This CDR3 region has 17 residues. The V and J ends lost 1 base and 0 bases respectively, with 10 bases between them. Germline CDR1 is LNHNV and CDR2 is YYDKDF (reference sequence). For the CDR3, the DNA is TGTGCCACCAGCAGAGGGACAGTTTTCTCTGGGGCCAACGTCCTGACTTTC. Translating it yields CATSRGTVFSGANVLTF.

This clone appeared once. The rearrangement uses TRBV27 and TRBJ1-2; 9 bases match TRBD1. After removal of 8 bases from V and 7 bases from J, the junction contained 5 bases not matched to a gene. The CDR3 runs 12 residues. Germline V CDR1 and CDR2: MNHEY, SMNVEV (reference sequence). DNA for the CDR3: TGTGCCAGCCGGACAGGGGCGGTTGGCTACACCTTC. Translating it yields CASRTGAVGYTF.

The rearrangement joins TRBV19 to TRBJ1-1; D might be TRBD1 (6 bases). The CDR3 covers 13 residues. Trimming left V 8 bases short and J 5 bases short, with 15 bases between. Looked up from germline, CDR1 is LNHDA and CDR2 is SQIVND (reference sequence). CDR3 amino acids: CASAELRGTEAFF. The CDR3 nucleotides read TGTGCCAGTGCAGAGCTTAGGGGGACTGAAGCTTTCTTT. The full variable domain, its missing parts supplied by reference TRBV19 and TRBJ1-1, is DGGITQSPKYLFRKEGQNVTLSCEQNLNHDAMYWYRQDPGQGLRLIYYSQIVNDFQKGDIAEGYSVSREKKESFPLTVTSAQKNPTAFYLCASAELRGTEAFFGQGTRLTVV.

This clone showed up just a few times. J is TRBJ2-5 and V is TRBV7-9; 13 positions agree with TRBD2. Germline V gene data show CDR1 as SEHNR and CDR2 as FQNEAQ (reference sequence). Unmatched junction bases numbered 3, after V lost 0 bases and J lost 5 bases. CDR3 length equals 16 residues. CDR3 DNA sequence: TGTGCCAGCAGCTTAGCGGGGACTAGCGGGATGGAGACCCAGTACTTC. Residues: CASSLAGTSGMETQYF.